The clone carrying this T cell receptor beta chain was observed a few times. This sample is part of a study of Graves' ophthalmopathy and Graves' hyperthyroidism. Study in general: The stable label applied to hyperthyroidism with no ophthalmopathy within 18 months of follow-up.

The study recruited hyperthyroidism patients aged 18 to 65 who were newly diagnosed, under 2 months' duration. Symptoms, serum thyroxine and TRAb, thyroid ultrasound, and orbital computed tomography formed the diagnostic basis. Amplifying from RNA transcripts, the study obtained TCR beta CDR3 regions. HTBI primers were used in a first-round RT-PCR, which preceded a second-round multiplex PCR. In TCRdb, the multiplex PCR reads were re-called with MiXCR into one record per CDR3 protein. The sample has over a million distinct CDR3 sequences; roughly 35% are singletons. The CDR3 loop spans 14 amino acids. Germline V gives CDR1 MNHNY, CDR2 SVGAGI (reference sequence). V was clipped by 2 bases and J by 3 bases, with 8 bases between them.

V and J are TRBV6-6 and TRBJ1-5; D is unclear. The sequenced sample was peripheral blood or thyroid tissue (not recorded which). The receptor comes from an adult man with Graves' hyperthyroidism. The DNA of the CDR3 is TGTGCCAGCAGTTACAGGGCTTCCAATCAGCCCCAGCATTTT. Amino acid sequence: CASSYRASNQPQHF.